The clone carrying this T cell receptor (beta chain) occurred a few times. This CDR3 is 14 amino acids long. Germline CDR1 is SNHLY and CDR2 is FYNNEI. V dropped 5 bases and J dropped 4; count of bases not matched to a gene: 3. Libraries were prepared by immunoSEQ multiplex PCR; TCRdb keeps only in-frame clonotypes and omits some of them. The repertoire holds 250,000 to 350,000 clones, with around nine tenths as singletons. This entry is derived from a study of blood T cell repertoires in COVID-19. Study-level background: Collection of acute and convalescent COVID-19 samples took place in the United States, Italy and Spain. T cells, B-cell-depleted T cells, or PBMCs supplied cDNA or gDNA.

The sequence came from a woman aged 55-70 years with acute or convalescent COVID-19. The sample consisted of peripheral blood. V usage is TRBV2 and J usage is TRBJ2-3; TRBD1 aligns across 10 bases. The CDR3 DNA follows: TGTGCCAGCAGTCGGGACAGGGGTGCAGATACGCAGTATTTT. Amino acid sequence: CASSRDRGADTQYF.